This T cell receptor beta chain appears in the sequencing data of a study of T cells in Graves' hyperthyroidism and ophthalmopathy. The V end lost 4 bases, the J end lost 2 bases, and 20 bases lay between the germline ends. The CDR3 contains 17 residues. This clonotype was seen at least ten times. Amplified regions were TCR beta CDR3 sequences from RNA transcripts. A first-round RT-PCR of the TCR CDR3 used the HTBI primer set. TCRdb redid the calling of the multiplex PCR reads with MiXCR, one entry per CDR3 protein. This sample has hundreds of thousands of distinct CDR3 sequences, with roughly 13% found just once.

This chain joins TRBV12-3 or TRBV12-4 and TRBJ2-5, with unresolved D. The origin of this receptor is a woman in her 30s with Graves' hyperthyroidism that later progressed to Graves' ophthalmopathy. Sequencing was performed on blood. The CDR3 bases are TGTGCCAGCAGTTCCTTTTCACTAACGACGGAGCAAGAGACCCAGTACTTC. Amino acid sequence: CASSSFSLTTEQETQYF.